This TCR beta chain was documented in a study of control samples from healthy donors and cancer patients. This CDR3 is 13 amino acids long. Trimming took off 0 bases at V and 4 bases at J, with 5 bases between the two ends. Per the germline V gene, CDR1 is SGHTS and CDR2 is YDEGEE. Method: immunoSEQ multiplex PCR; TCRdb's copy keeps in-frame clones and lacks some. This table has roughly 98,000 clones, approximately 95% appearing once. The clonotype originates from a man aged 18 to 30 in good health. The rearrangement joins TRBV5-8 to TRBJ1-3; D gene unclear. Sequencing was performed on blood. The CDR3 DNA is TGTGCCAGCAGCTTGGACAGCGGAAACACCATATATTTT. Translating it yields CASSLDSGNTIYF. Full variable domain (missing parts from reference TRBV5-8 and TRBJ1-3): EAGVTQSPTHLIKTRGQQATLRCSPISGHTSVYWYQQALGLGLQFLLWYDEGEERNRGNFPPRFSGRQFPNYSSELNVNALELEDSALYLCASSLDSGNTIYFGEGSWLTVV.